This T cell receptor beta chain was sequenced in a study of blood T cell repertoires in COVID-19. Study-wide background: Specimens from acute and convalescent COVID-19 originated in the United States, Italy and Spain. In each case, the material was cDNA or gDNA derived from T cells, B-cell-depleted T cells, or PBMCs.

Original analysis: Reference gene primer amplification gave nucleated cell count estimates. Assay used: immunoSEQ multiplex PCR; TCRdb lists only in-frame clones, some missing. V and J calls plus clone size are reproduced from that table; the DNA served to infer D and trimming. The sample consists of about 55,000 clones, 70% to 85% of them appearing once. A remark on this clone: Within the sample, other DNA sequences also encode this same CDR3.

The germline V gene encodes CDR1 MNHEY and CDR2 SMNVEV (reference sequence). V was clipped by 4 bases and J by 2 bases; unmatched bases: 2. CDR3 length: 15 amino acids. This TCR was recovered from a human donor in a cohort sampled during active COVID-19. The chain recombines TRBV27 with TRBJ2-1, with TRBD2 identical over 10 bases. The sequencing sample was made of peripheral blood. The CDR3 protein is CASSSSGGAYNEQFF. The CDR3 DNA sequence: TGTGCCAGCAGTTCTAGCGGGGGTGCCTACAATGAGCAGTTCTTC.